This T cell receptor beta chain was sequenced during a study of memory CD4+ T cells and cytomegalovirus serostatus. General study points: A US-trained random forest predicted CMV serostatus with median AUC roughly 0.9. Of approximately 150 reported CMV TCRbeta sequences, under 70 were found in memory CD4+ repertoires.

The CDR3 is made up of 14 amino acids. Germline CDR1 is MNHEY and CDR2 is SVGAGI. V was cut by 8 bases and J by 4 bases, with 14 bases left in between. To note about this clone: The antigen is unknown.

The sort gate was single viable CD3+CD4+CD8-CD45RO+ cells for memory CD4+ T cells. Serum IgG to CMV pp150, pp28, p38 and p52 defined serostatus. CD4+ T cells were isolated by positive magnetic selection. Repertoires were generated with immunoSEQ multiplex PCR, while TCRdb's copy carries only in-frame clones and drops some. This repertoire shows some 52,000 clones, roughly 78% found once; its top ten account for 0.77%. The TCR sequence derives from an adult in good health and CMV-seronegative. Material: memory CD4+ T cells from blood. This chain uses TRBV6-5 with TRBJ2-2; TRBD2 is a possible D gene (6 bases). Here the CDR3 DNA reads TGTGCCAGCGCTAAGGGAGGCGGCACCGGGGAGCTGTTTTTT. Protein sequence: CASAKGGGTGELFF.